These 24 T cell receptor beta chains were all obtained from the same sample, sequenced in a study of shared clonotypes between healthy human individuals. Naive CD8 cells lacked CD45RO, underwent positive selection for CCR7 and left out terminally differentiated effector memory CD45RA+ cells. Here immunoSEQ multiplex PCR was the method, and the copy in TCRdb shows in-frame clones only, minus some. This table has about 2 million clones, about 95% appearing once. Input material: naive CD8+ T cells sorted from blood. Receptor source: a young man in good health.

The chain links TRBV7-8 to TRBJ1-2; D remains ambiguous. V was cut by 5 bases and J by 8 bases, with 15 bases left in between. Germline-derived CDR1 and CDR2 are SGHVS and FQNEAQ. The length of the CDR3 is 13 residues. CDR3 nucleotide sequence: TGTGCCAGCAGCCTCTACAGCGCCGGCGGCTACACCTTC. Amino acid sequence: CASSLYSAGGYTF.

This CDR3 is CAWSLGQPGYTF. The CDR3 nucleotides are TGTGCCTGGTCCTTGGGACAGCCAGGCTACACCTTC. The chain uses TRBV30 and TRBJ1-2, with 7 positions matching TRBD1. The germline V gene encodes CDR1 GTSNPN and CDR2 SVGIG (reference sequence). The CDR3 runs 12 residues. The junction had 8 bases not matched to a gene; V was cut back by 5 bases and J by 8 bases.

V is TRBV15 and J is TRBJ2-1; 10 bases line up with TRBD2. Losses at the gene ends were 0 bases for V and 8 bases for J; bases not matched to a gene: 7. The germline V gene encodes CDR1 LNHNV and CDR2 YYDKDF (reference sequence). The CDR3 has 16 amino acids. CDR3: CATSRDGGLARHEQFF. The CDR3 DNA reads as TGTGCCACCAGCAGAGATGGGGGACTAGCGCGACATGAGCAGTTCTTC. Based on the CDR3 plus reference TRBV15 and TRBJ2-1, the full variable domain is DAMVIQNPRYQVTQFGKPVTLSCSQTLNHNVMYWYQQKSSQAPKLLFHYYDKDFNNEADTPDNFQSRRPNTSFCFLDIRSPGLGDTAMYLCATSRDGGLARHEQFFGPGTRLTVL.

This chain uses TRBV27 with TRBJ2-5; 10 nucleotides match TRBD2. Germline lookup yields CDR1 MNHEY and CDR2 SMNVEV (reference sequence). This CDR3 is 14 amino acids long. The J segment lost 5 bases and the V segment lost 5 bases, leaving 5 bases of the junction unmatched. The CDR3 loop is CASSRLAGVETQYF. The CDR3 bases are TGTGCCAGCAGTCGCCTAGCGGGGGTGGAGACCCAGTACTTC.

The chain couples TRBV7-9 to TRBJ2-2; D is ambiguous. This CDR3 comprises 16 residues. CDR1 and CDR2 from the germline V gene are SEHNR and FQNEAQ (reference sequence). V was clipped by 4 bases and J by 1 base, with 13 bases between them. CDR3 protein: CASSSPTKLNTGELFF. The CDR3 bases are TGTGCCAGCAGCTCTCCGACCAAATTGAACACCGGGGAGCTGTTTTTT.

This chain uses TRBV27 with TRBJ2-7, with D hard to call. The CDR3 runs to 12 residues. Germline V lookup: CDR1 MNHEY, CDR2 SMNVEV (reference sequence). V lost 5 bases and J 7 bases, leaving 12 bases between the germline ends. CDR3 protein: CASSPALSEQYF. In DNA, the CDR3 is TGTGCCAGCAGTCCCGCCCTATCAGAGCAGTACTTC.

CDR3 amino acids: CASRPIKSVNEQYF. CDR3 nucleotides: TGTGCAAGTCGCCCAATAAAGTCCGTGAACGAGCAGTACTTC. The rearrangement uses TRBV12-2 and TRBJ2-7. TRBV12-2 is a listed pseudogene. The CDR3 is 14 amino acids.

This clone occurred once. V gene TRBV6-5 combines with J gene TRBJ1-1; D not resolved. The germline V and J ends were trimmed by 4 bases and 4 bases, with 10 bases remaining between them. The CDR3 totals 13 residues. Germline V lookup: CDR1 MNHEY, CDR2 SVGAGI. CDR3 DNA: TGTGCCAGCAGTTCTGCTCGTGCCACTGAAGCTTTCTTT. Amino acid sequence: CASSSARATEAFF.

This clone was picked up one time. This chain connects TRBV9 to TRBJ2-2; 7 bases are shared with TRBD2. The germline V gene encodes CDR1 SGDLS and CDR2 YYNGEE. This CDR3 is 14 amino acids long. After removal of 3 bases from V and 5 bases from J, the junction contained 4 bases not matched to a gene. The CDR3 loop reads CASSEGGETGELFF. The CDR3 bases are TGTGCCAGCAGCGAGGGAGGGGAAACCGGGGAGCTGTTTTTT.

In the case of this clone: Other nucleotide sequences in the sample specify the same CDR3. The chain joins TRBV7-6 to TRBJ1-1; D not certain. The CDR3 sequence is 14 residues long. Trimming took off 0 bases at V and 1 base at J, with 6 bases between the two ends. In germline, CDR1 is SGHVS, CDR2 FNYEAQ. This CDR3 is CASSLAGGNTEAFF. The CDR3 DNA reads as TGTGCCAGCAGCTTAGCGGGCGGGAACACTGAAGCTTTCTTT.

J is TRBJ2-7 and V is TRBV10-3, with 7 bases lining up with TRBD1. J lost 4 bases, V lost 10 bases, and 10 bases had no gene match. The CDR3 loop spans 13 amino acids. From germline, CDR1 is ENHRY and CDR2 SYGVKD. CDR3 coding DNA: TGTGCCACCCGACAGACAGGGACGTACGAGCAGTACTTC. This translates into CATRQTGTYEQYF.

The table lists this clone with a count of one. This CDR3 is also generated by other DNA sequences in the sample. The chain is built from TRBV7-2 and TRBJ2-3; TRBD1 matches at 9 bases. Germline values: CDR1 SGHTA, CDR2 FQGNSA. Unmatched junction bases numbered 3, after V lost 1 base and J lost 1 base. CDR3 size: 16 residues. The CDR3 here is CASSLDRGRGTDTQYF. The DNA for the CDR3 is TGTGCCAGCAGCTTAGACAGGGGGCGCGGCACAGATACGCAGTATTTT.

The count of this clone is one. CDR3 protein: CASSSLAETEYSNQPQHF. The CDR3 coding sequence is TGTGCCAGCAGTTCCCTCGCCGAGACAGAGTATAGCAATCAGCCCCAGCATTTT. V is TRBV28 and J is TRBJ1-5, with a possible D match to TRBD1 (5 bases). Germline V gene sequence: CDR1 MDHEN, CDR2 SYDVKM. The CDR3 spans 18 residues. The V end was cut by 4 bases, the J end by 0 bases, with 19 bases between.

The genes are TRBV27 and TRBJ2-7, with 13 bases fitting TRBD2. Germline V lookup: CDR1 MNHEY, CDR2 SMNVEV (reference sequence). CDR3 length: 15 residues. Trimming took 5 bases from V and 5 from J; bases not matched to a gene: 6. In nucleotides, the CDR3 is TGTGCCAGCAGTCCCGGGACTAGCGGGAACCACGAGCAGTACTTC. This translates into CASSPGTSGNHEQYF.

The chain is built from TRBV27 and TRBJ1-4, with 8 bases lining up with TRBD1. Germline assignment: CDR1 MNHEY and CDR2 SMNVEV (reference sequence). The V gene end was trimmed by 4 bases and the J gene end by 4 bases; junction bases not matched to a gene: 8. The CDR3 runs to 16 residues. The CDR3 nucleotides read TGTGCCAGCAGTTGGAGTTGGGGACAGGTTAATGAAAAACTGTTTTTT. This encodes CASSWSWGQVNEKLFF.

The rearrangement links TRBV5-6 to TRBJ1-4, with unresolved D. Trimming pared 0 bases from V and 0 bases from J, leaving 9 bases between. The CDR3 loop spans 16 amino acids. From germline, CDR1 is SGHDT and CDR2 YYEEEE. CDR3 DNA sequence: TGTGCCAGCAGCTTGGGTGGTCTGGCAACTAATGAAAAACTGTTTTTT. Translated: CASSLGGLATNEKLFF.

The chain has TRBV27 and TRBJ2-7; D remains unclear. The length of the CDR3 is 14 residues. Germline V gives CDR1 MNHEY, CDR2 SMNVEV (reference sequence). Trimming removed 3 bases at V and 2 bases at J, with 11 bases between. This CDR3 reads CASSFRQATYEQYF. The CDR3 region has the DNA TGTGCCAGCAGTTTCCGGCAGGCCACCTACGAGCAGTACTTC.

This clone was detected only once. The chain joins TRBV4-3 to TRBJ2-7; 7 bases are a match to TRBD2. The CDR3 is made up of 18 amino acids. The V segment lost 2 bases and the J segment 0 bases; nucleotides outside the gene matches: 13. Germline CDR1 LGHNA, CDR2 YSLEER. CDR3 in amino acids: CASSQIKALAPSSYEQYF. CDR3 DNA: TGCGCCAGCAGCCAAATAAAAGCACTAGCGCCGAGCTCCTACGAGCAGTACTTC.

The CDR3 loop reads CASSEEIAGGPGETQYF. Written as DNA, the CDR3 is TGTGCCAGCAGTGAAGAAATAGCGGGGGGGCCCGGAGAGACCCAGTACTTC. This sequence joins TRBV6-1 and TRBJ2-5, with TRBD2 identical over 11 bases. Looked up from germline, CDR1 is MNHNS and CDR2 is SASEGT. The CDR3 is 17 residues long. V lost 1 base to trimming and J lost 4 bases; unmatched junction nucleotides: 8.

The chain has TRBV5-6 and TRBJ2-2; no definite D call. The CDR3 runs to 14 residues. The germline V gene encodes CDR1 SGHDT and CDR2 YYEEEE. Trimming pared 2 bases from V and 0 bases from J, leaving 5 bases between. In DNA form, the CDR3 reads TGTGCCAGCAGCTTACTCACGAACACCGGGGAGCTGTTTTTT. This gives the protein CASSLLTNTGELFF.

Concerning this clone: The same CDR3 is also encoded by other DNA sequences in this sample. V usage is TRBV13 and J usage is TRBJ2-3; 8 nucleotides agree with TRBD2. The CDR3 has 16 residues. The junction had 7 bases not matched to a gene; V was cut back by 3 bases and J by 2 bases. Looked up from germline, CDR1 is PRHDT and CDR2 is FYEKMQ (reference sequence). CDR3: CASSFRLAGSTDTQYF. The CDR3 bases are TGTGCCAGCAGCTTCCGGCTAGCGGGTTCCACAGATACGCAGTATTTT.

The genes are TRBV5-4 and TRBJ2-1, with D possibly matching TRBD1 (6 bases). V was clipped by 3 bases and J by 8 bases, with 21 bases between them. Per germline, CDR1 SGHNT and CDR2 YYREEE (reference sequence). CDR3 length: 16 amino acids. The CDR3 loop reads CASSSIPRDTGYEQFF. The CDR3 DNA follows: TGTGCCAGCAGCTCCATCCCACGGGACACGGGCTATGAGCAGTTCTTC.

The chain is built from TRBV9 and TRBJ2-2; tentatively, D is TRBD1 (5 bases). The V gene lost 4 bases and the J gene lost 1 base, with 14 bases spanning the gap. Germline-derived CDR1 and CDR2 are SGDLS and YYNGEE. The CDR3 totals 16 residues. The CDR3 sequence is CASSHSRVGNTGELFF. The CDR3 DNA sequence: TGTGCCAGCAGCCACAGCAGGGTCGGGAACACCGGGGAGCTGTTTTTT.

The chain employs TRBV6-1 and TRBJ1-3; no firm D call. In germline, CDR1 is MNHNS, CDR2 SASEGT. The CDR3 is made up of 15 amino acids. Trimming left V 2 bases short and J 3 bases short, with 11 bases between. The CDR3 loop reads CASSESWILGNTIYF. The CDR3 DNA reads TGTGCCAGCAGTGAATCATGGATCCTTGGAAACACCATATATTTT.